The entry below gives a single T cell receptor (beta chain) sequence along with its context. Its specificity is unknown. This entry comes from a study of shared clonotypes between healthy human individuals. Method: immunoSEQ multiplex PCR; TCRdb's copy keeps in-frame clones and lacks some. Among 2.3 million or so clones listed, more than 80% were seen once. The study, taken as a whole, reports: Represented diversity (both genetic and exposure-history) was limited by the small number of donors. Collection of samples was limited to blood; tissue repertoires likely differ.

Sample: naive CD4+ T cells from PBMCs. Stated subset: CD45RA+ positively selected. The TCR comes from a man between 18 and 35 years old in good health. Some clones in this sample may be carry-over from other donors' samples.

CDR3 coding DNA: TGTGCCAGTAGTATAGAGGGACAGGGGGCTGACATTCAGTACTTC. Its protein product is CASSIEGQGADIQYF. The V and J genes are TRBV19 and TRBJ2-4, with TRBD1 matching over 12 bases. Trimming at V came to 0 bases and at J to 8 bases, leaving 2 bases not matched to a gene. The CDR3 contains 15 residues. Germline values: CDR1 LNHDA, CDR2 SQIVND (reference sequence).